Below, one TCR beta chain is given with its context. Looked up from germline, CDR1 is SGHRS and CDR2 is YFSETQ. The CDR3 length is 15 residues. V lost 4 bases to trimming and J lost 1 base, with 15 bases between them. Clones were read by immunoSEQ multiplex PCR, and TCRdb kept only the in-frame ones, dropping some. Seen here are around 46,000 clones, nearly 80% observed once, and the top ten hold around 17%. This sample is part of a study of T cells in tumors after PD-1 blockade. The chain carries TRBV5-1 and TRBJ2-7, with D perhaps being TRBD1 or TRBD2 (5 bases each). The sample was PBMCs, taken before anti-PD-1 treatment. This TCR was sampled from a human donor with basal cell carcinoma. In nucleotides, the CDR3 is TGCGCCAGCAGCGCGGCCGGGACCTTGTCCTACGAGCAGTACTTC. Translated: CASSAAGTLSYEQYF.